This TCR beta chain was obtained from a study of blood T cell repertoires in COVID-19. This clone was seen once. Trimming took 7 bases from V and 7 from J, leaving 11 bases between them. The CDR3 is 12 amino acids. Generated by immunoSEQ multiplex PCR, the TCRdb table keeps only in-frame clones and is missing some. The data show a few hundred thousand clones, with roughly 90% seen just once and 2.5% to 3.5% held by the top ten. Material for sequencing was peripheral blood. The chain is built from TRBV12-3 or TRBV12-4 and TRBJ1-5; D is unclear. This TCR came from a woman in her 30s with COVID-19, enrolled during active disease. CDR3 bases: TGTGCCAGCACGTTCCAGAACCAGCCCCAGCATTTT. Translated, it gives CASTFQNQPQHF.